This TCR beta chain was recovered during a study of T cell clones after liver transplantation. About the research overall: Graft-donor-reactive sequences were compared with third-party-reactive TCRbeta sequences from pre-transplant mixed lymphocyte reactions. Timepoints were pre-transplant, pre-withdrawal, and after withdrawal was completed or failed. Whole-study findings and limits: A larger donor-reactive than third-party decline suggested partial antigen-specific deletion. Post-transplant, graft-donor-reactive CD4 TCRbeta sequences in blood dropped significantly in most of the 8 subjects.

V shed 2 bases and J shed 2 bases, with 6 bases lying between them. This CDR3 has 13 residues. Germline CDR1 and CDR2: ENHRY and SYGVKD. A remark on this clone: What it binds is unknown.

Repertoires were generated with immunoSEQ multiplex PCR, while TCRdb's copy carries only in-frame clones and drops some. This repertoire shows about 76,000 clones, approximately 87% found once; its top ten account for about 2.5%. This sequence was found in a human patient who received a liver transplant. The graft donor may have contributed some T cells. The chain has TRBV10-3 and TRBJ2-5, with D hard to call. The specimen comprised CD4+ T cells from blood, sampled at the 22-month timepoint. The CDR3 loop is CAISERAQETQYF. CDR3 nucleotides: TGTGCCATCAGTGAGCGGGCTCAAGAGACCCAGTACTTC.